This T cell receptor (beta chain) stems from a study of blood T cell repertoires in COVID-19. Study at large: T cells, B-cell-depleted T cells, or PBMCs supplied cDNA or gDNA.

V lost 0 bases and J 8 bases, leaving 11 bases between the germline ends. CDR1 is ENHRY and CDR2 is SYGVKD in the germline V gene. There are 15 residues in the CDR3. Authors' analysis steps: Reference gene primer amplification gave estimated nucleated cell counts. Clones were sequenced by immunoSEQ multiplex PCR, and TCRdb holds only the in-frame ones, with some missing. V and J calls and clone size follow that table, whereas D and trimming were derived from the DNA. The table shows 15,000 to 25,000 clones, with more than 70% occurring only once. This clone appeared once. The clonotype comes from a human donor in a cohort sampled during active COVID-19. J is TRBJ1-6 and V is TRBV10-3; D may be TRBD1 (5 bases). The sequenced sample consisted of peripheral blood. CDR3 nucleotide sequence: TGTGCCATCAGTGAGTCGGCCAGGGAGGATTCACCCCTCCACTTT. This translates into CAISESAREDSPLHF.